A single T cell receptor beta chain is shown here with its context. Its cognate antigen is unknown. The PCR employed 60 Vbeta primers together with 13 Jbeta primers. Some clones are missing from TCRdb's copy, which holds only in-frame ones; the method was immunoSEQ multiplex PCR. The repertoire includes over 95,000 clones, 70% to 80% of them detected once, and 7.7% sits in the top ten. The sample is drawn from a study of cytomegalovirus exposure and HLA in healthy donors. Study-wide results and limits: In an earlier analysis, in some 540 donors, most V segments appeared productive either ~87% or ~30% of the time.

The sequenced material came from PBMCs. This clonotype was obtained from a female donor in good health and CMV-seronegative.

The CDR3 bases are TGTGCCAGCTCACCAGGGGACATACGTTCGCGGACCGGGGAGCTGTTTTTT. Protein: CASSPGDIRSRTGELFF. The chain recombines TRBV18 with TRBJ2-2; D perhaps matches TRBD1 (6 bases). Germline-derived CDR1 and CDR2 are KGHSH and LQKENI. V was pared by 2 bases and J by 5 bases, with 18 bases between. The length of the CDR3 is 17 residues.